The 16 T cell receptor beta chains below come from one sample, sequenced in a study of chemoradiotherapy in HPV16-positive cancers. TCRdb's table, derived via immunoSEQ multiplex PCR, lists solely in-frame clones and lacks some. This sample yields fewer than 40,000 clones, of which 80% to 95% are seen a single time; approximately 3.7% belongs to the top ten. The source material was blood, sampled from a patient who underwent chemoradiotherapy. The receptors were gathered from a human donor with HPV-associated anogenital cancer.

The J gene is TRBJ2-3, the V gene TRBV5-1; 11 bases fit TRBD2. The ends lost 3 bases at V and 0 bases at J; junction bases unmatched: 9. The CDR3 loop spans 18 amino acids. Germline assignment: CDR1 SGHRS and CDR2 YFSETQ. The CDR3 spells CASSSEVLAGGSTDTQYF. CDR3 DNA: TGCGCCAGCAGCTCGGAGGTTTTAGCGGGGGGGAGCACAGATACGCAGTATTTT.

This clone was counted a single time. V usage is TRBV13 and J usage is TRBJ2-7; D possibly corresponds to TRBD1 (7 bases). The germline CDR1 and CDR2 sequences are PRHDT and FYEKMQ (reference sequence). Trimming removed 4 bases at V and 3 bases at J, with 13 bases between. The CDR3 contains 14 residues. The CDR3 loop reads CASSSGGSGYEQYF. In DNA, the CDR3 is TGTGCCAGCAGCTCAGGGGGGTCTGGCTACGAGCAGTACTTC.

This chain joins TRBV27 and TRBJ1-1; D unclear. V lost 3 bases to trimming and J lost 0 bases, with 5 bases between them. In germline, CDR1 is MNHEY, CDR2 SMNVEV (reference sequence). The CDR3 length is 13 residues. CDR3 loop: CASSLQVNTEAFF. The CDR3 nucleotides read TGTGCCAGCAGTTTGCAGGTGAACACTGAAGCTTTCTTT.

The V call is TRBV7-8, the J call TRBJ2-7; D perhaps matches TRBD2 (5 bases). V gave up 5 bases and J gave up 1 base, with 9 bases separating them. Germline V gene lookup returns CDR1 SGHVS and CDR2 FQNEAQ. This CDR3 region has 13 residues. The CDR3, as DNA: TGTGCCAGCAGCCTTCGGACTTCCTACGAGCAGTACTTC. This codes for CASSLRTSYEQYF.

The genes are TRBV29-1 and TRBJ2-3; 8 bases are a match to TRBD1. Germline V lookup: CDR1 SQVTM, CDR2 ANQGSEA. Trimming cost V 6 bases and J 7 bases; bases outside gene matches: 6. This CDR3 is 12 amino acids long. The CDR3 spells CSVGQGSYTQYF. In DNA, the CDR3 is TGCAGCGTAGGACAGGGAAGCTATACGCAGTATTTT.

This rearrangement joins TRBV5-1 to TRBJ2-7, with 8 bases matching TRBD2. The CDR3 totals 16 residues. Germline CDR1 reads SGHRS; CDR2 reads YFSETQ. J was trimmed by 1 base and V by 4 bases; bases with no gene match: 10. The CDR3 region is CASSPPQRGLSYEQYF. CDR3 coding DNA: TGCGCCAGCAGCCCGCCCCAGCGGGGGTTGTCCTACGAGCAGTACTTC. Drawing the rest from reference TRBV5-1 and TRBJ2-7, the complete variable domain is KAGVTQTPRYLIKTRGQQVTLSCSPISGHRSVSWYQQTPGQGLQFLFEYFSETQRNKGNFPGRFSGRQFSNSRSEMNVSTLELGDSALYLCASSPPQRGLSYEQYFGPGTRLTVT.

This clone has only one observation. This chain links TRBV30 with TRBJ2-3, with D possibly TRBD2 on 5 matching bases. Germline values: CDR1 GTSNPN, CDR2 SVGIG (reference sequence). Trimming removed 5 bases at V and 3 bases at J, with 15 bases between. The CDR3 has 14 amino acids. CDR3 sequence (DNA): TGTGCCTGGTATTTTCGGGGTAGGACAGATACGCAGTATTTT. Its protein product is CAWYFRGRTDTQYF.

The CDR3 reads CASSRGPMGETEAFF. Written as DNA, the CDR3 is TGTGCCAGCAGCCGTGGCCCCATGGGGGAAACTGAAGCTTTCTTT. This sequence joins TRBV11-3 and TRBJ1-1, with TRBD1 as a possible D gene (5 bases). The CDR3 extends over 15 amino acids. V lost 5 bases and J 5 bases, leaving 18 bases between the germline ends. The germline V gene encodes CDR1 SGHNT and CDR2 YENEEA.

This clone was counted a single time. The chain has TRBV18 and TRBJ1-1; TRBD1 might be the D (6 bases). Germline V gives CDR1 KGHSH, CDR2 LQKENI. The CDR3 spans 16 residues. Trimming removed 3 bases from V and 2 bases from J, with 16 bases in between. CDR3 DNA: TGTGCCAGCTCACCTTCGAGGACAGCCGCCAACACTGAAGCTTTCTTT. Residues: CASSPSRTAANTEAFF.

V is TRBV2 and J is TRBJ2-5; D is tentatively TRBD1 or TRBD2 (5 bases each). This CDR3 contains 14 residues. CDR1 and CDR2 from the germline V gene are SNHLY and FYNNEI. Trimming removed 2 bases at V and 5 bases at J, with 12 bases between. This CDR3 is CASSESGQGETQYF. The CDR3, as DNA: TGTGCCAGCAGTGAAAGCGGCCAGGGCGAGACCCAGTACTTC.

The chain recombines TRBV7-3 with TRBJ2-1; D ambiguous. The CDR3 extends over 16 amino acids. Looked up from germline, CDR1 is SGHTA and CDR2 is FQGTGA. V lost 2 bases and J lost 2, with 13 bases in between. The CDR3, as DNA: TGTGCCAGCAGCTTACGGTCCAGTTTGCCCTACAATGAGCAGTTCTTC. Translation: CASSLRSSLPYNEQFF.

The chain links TRBV15 to TRBJ1-2, with D hard to call. Germline CDR1 reads LNHNV; CDR2 reads YYDKDF (reference sequence). The CDR3 runs 13 residues. V shed 1 base and J shed 8 bases, with 11 bases lying between them. The CDR3 is CATSRVIRGGYTF. Here the CDR3 DNA reads TGTGCCACCAGCAGAGTCATCCGAGGGGGCTACACCTTC.

This rearrangement joins TRBV29-1 to TRBJ2-7; D may be TRBD1 or TRBD2 (5 bases each). The CDR3 is 18 amino acids. Trimming stripped 0 bases from V and 0 bases from J, with 21 bases between. Germline V gene data show CDR1 as SQVTM and CDR2 as ANQGSEA. CDR3 region: CSVEDRGGKLGSSYEQYF. CDR3 nucleotides: TGCAGCGTTGAAGATCGGGGCGGAAAACTGGGGAGCTCCTACGAGCAGTACTTC.

This chain connects TRBV6-5 to TRBJ2-7; 9 bases are shared with TRBD1. Germline assignment: CDR1 MNHEY and CDR2 SVGAGI. The junction had 1 base not matched to a gene; V was cut back by 0 bases and J by 1 base. The CDR3 covers 15 residues. The CDR3: CASSYSQGASYEQYF. As DNA, the CDR3 is TGTGCCAGCAGTTACTCACAGGGGGCTTCCTACGAGCAGTACTTC.

The chain joins TRBV7-9 to TRBJ2-5; D uncertain. V lost 1 base and J 6 bases, leaving 18 bases between the germline ends. CDR1 is SEHNR and CDR2 is FQNEAQ in the germline V gene (reference sequence). CDR3 size: 16 residues. The CDR3 DNA reads TGTGCCAGCAGCTTAGAGGCCTCGTCGCACTTGAAGACCCAGTACTTC. This translates into CASSLEASSHLKTQYF.

The chain employs TRBV9 and TRBJ2-2, with D perhaps matching TRBD2 (5 bases). The V and J ends lost 2 bases and 5 bases respectively, with 7 bases between them. The CDR3 covers 13 residues. Germline assignment: CDR1 SGDLS and CDR2 YYNGEE. The CDR3 nucleotides are TGTGCCAGCAGCGTGACGGGGACCGGGGAGCTGTTTTTT. Residues: CASSVTGTGELFF.